The clone carrying this TCR beta chain was counted between two and nine times. The sample comes from a study of blood T cell repertoires in COVID-19. About the research overall: Material from acute and convalescent COVID-19 was sourced from the United States, Italy and Spain. T cells, B-cell-depleted T cells, or PBMCs provided the cDNA or gDNA that served as material.

Authors' methods: Reference gene primer amplification gave estimated nucleated cell counts. Produced via immunoSEQ multiplex PCR; TCRdb's table is partial and in-frame only. Clone size and V and J calls were adopted from that table, with D and trimming inferred from the DNA. This sample has 65,000 to 75,000 clones, with about four fifths found just once. Germline CDR1 SQVTM, CDR2 ANQGSEA. This CDR3 contains 15 residues. Trimming shortened V by 6 bases and J by 9 bases, and 25 bases separated the two germline ends. The TCR originated in a woman aged 60-70 years with acute or convalescent COVID-19. The source material was peripheral blood. The chain couples TRBV29-1 to TRBJ2-3; D may be TRBD2 (5 bases). The CDR3 here is CSVVKQEAGKGTQYF. The CDR3, as DNA: TGCAGCGTAGTCAAACAAGAGGCCGGGAAGGGAACGCAGTATTTT.